This passage covers 20 T cell receptor beta chains from one sample sequenced in a study of blood T cell repertoires in COVID-19. Clones were sequenced by immunoSEQ multiplex PCR, and TCRdb holds only the in-frame ones, with some missing. The sample yields about 250,000 clones, around nine tenths seen once. Sequenced material: PBMCs or T cells enriched from blood (not recorded which). Receptor source: a young woman who had recovered from COVID-19.

This rearrangement joins TRBV19 to TRBJ2-2; 7 bases agree with TRBD2. Germline V gene data show CDR1 as LNHDA and CDR2 as SQIVND (reference sequence). V lost 8 bases, J lost 5 bases, and 8 bases stayed unmatched. The CDR3 covers 14 residues. CDR3 bases: TGTGCCAGTCGCCGAGCGGGAAGGACCGGGGAGCTGTTTTTT. As protein: CASRRAGRTGELFF.

The chain employs TRBV7-2 and TRBJ1-1; tentatively, D is TRBD1 (6 bases). The CDR3 has 14 amino acids. V lost 9 bases and J 4 bases, leaving 18 bases between the germline ends. In germline, CDR1 is SGHTA, CDR2 FQGNSA. In DNA, the CDR3 is TGTGCCAGTTCGCTCAGGCGGGGGGCCACTGAAGCTTTCTTT. This translates into CASSLRRGATEAFF.

The chain uses TRBV4-1 and TRBJ1-5; D may be TRBD1 (5 bases). This CDR3 is built from 16 residues. V was pared by 3 bases and J by 2 bases, with 14 bases between. Germline V gene lookup returns CDR1 MGHRA and CDR2 YSYEKL. Written as DNA, the CDR3 is TGCGCCAGCAGCCAGCTATGGGGGGATGGCAATCAGCCCCAGCATTTT. Its protein is CASSQLWGDGNQPQHF.

This chain joins TRBV2 and TRBJ1-1, with 7 bases aligning to TRBD1. CDR3 length: 14 residues. Germline-derived CDR1 and CDR2 are SNHLY and FYNNEI. V dropped 6 bases and J dropped 1; count of bases not matched to a gene: 5. CDR3 sequence reads: CASRSRTGNTEAFF. The CDR3 coding sequence is TGTGCCAGCAGGTCAAGGACAGGGAACACTGAAGCTTTCTTT. Complete variable domain (other parts from reference TRBV2 and TRBJ1-1): EPEVTQTPSHQVTQMGQEVILRCVPISNHLYFYWYRQILGQKVEFLVSFYNNEISEKSEIFDDQFSVERPDGSNFTLKIRSTKLEDSAMYFCASRSRTGNTEAFFGQGTRLTVV.

This clone was observed a handful of times. The chain carries TRBV10-2 and TRBJ1-6; 7 bases map to TRBD1. This CDR3 spans 13 amino acids. Germline V gives CDR1 WSHSY, CDR2 SAAADI. Trimming took 6 bases from V and 14 from J; bases not matched to a gene: 10. CDR3 nucleotide sequence: TGCGCCAGCAGCTGGACCGGACAGGAAGCCCTCCACTTT. This translates into CASSWTGQEALHF.

The chain employs TRBV28 and TRBJ1-3; 7 nucleotides align to TRBD1. The CDR3 runs to 15 residues. With V trimmed by 5 bases and J by 2 bases, 6 bases remained unmatched. Germline loops: CDR1 MDHEN, CDR2 SYDVKM. CDR3 region: CASSNDRATGNTIYF. The CDR3 nucleotides are TGTGCCAGCAGTAACGACAGGGCCACTGGAAACACCATATATTTT.

The chain uses TRBV28 and TRBJ1-2; TRBD1 aligns across 9 bases. V shed 0 bases, J shed 4 bases, and the junction held 3 bases outside the gene matches. The CDR3 has 15 residues. CDR1 and CDR2 from the germline V gene are MDHEN and SYDVKM. The CDR3 DNA sequence: TGTGCCAGCAGTTTATGGACAGGGGGTACCTATGGCTACACCTTC. Translated, it gives CASSLWTGGTYGYTF.

J is TRBJ1-2 and V is TRBV6-5, with 8 bases fitting TRBD1. Germline V gene data show CDR1 as MNHEY and CDR2 as SVGAGI. With V trimmed by 2 bases and J by 4 bases, 6 bases remained unmatched. The CDR3 has 15 amino acids. The CDR3 nucleotides read TGTGCCAGCAGTTACCCGGGACAGGAGCCCTATGGCTACACCTTC. Translated: CASSYPGQEPYGYTF.

The V gene is TRBV12-5, the J gene TRBJ2-5; TRBD2 matches at 7 bases. Trimming cost V 0 bases and J 2 bases; bases outside gene matches: 9. CDR1 and CDR2 (germline): LGHNT, FRNRAP. The CDR3 extends over 17 amino acids. CDR3 amino acids: CASGLVRAGGGQETQYF. The CDR3 nucleotides read TGTGCTAGTGGTTTGGTACGCGCGGGCGGGGGACAAGAGACCCAGTACTTC.

The chain links TRBV5-8 to TRBJ2-7; D is perhaps TRBD1 (5 bases). Germline V gene data show CDR1 as SGHTS and CDR2 as YDEGEE. The V gene lost 3 bases and the J gene lost 0 bases, with 16 bases spanning the gap. The CDR3 runs to 16 residues. CDR3 in amino acids: CASSYPTKGASYEQYF. Here the CDR3 DNA reads TGTGCCAGCAGCTACCCAACGAAAGGGGCCTCCTACGAGCAGTACTTC.

The J gene is TRBJ2-7, the V gene TRBV7-8; the D gene is possibly TRBD1 (6 bases). This CDR3 has 16 amino acids. From germline, CDR1 is SGHVS and CDR2 FQNEAQ. V lost 4 bases to trimming and J lost 2 bases, with 18 bases between them. CDR3 loop: CASSSDTAGAPYEQYF. In DNA form, the CDR3 reads TGTGCCAGCAGCTCCGATACAGCAGGGGCTCCCTACGAGCAGTACTTC.

This sequence joins TRBV6-5 and TRBJ1-6; the D gene is possibly TRBD1 (5 bases). CDR3 length equals 14 residues. Between the trimmed V and J ends, which lost 5 bases and 10 bases, there was a span of 15 bases. Germline CDR1 MNHEY, CDR2 SVGAGI. The CDR3 spells CASSQVQGKSPLHF. The CDR3 DNA sequence: TGTGCCAGCAGTCAGGTCCAGGGCAAATCACCCCTCCACTTT.

The CDR3 sequence: CASSLAGRTYNEQFF. CDR3 DNA: TGTGCCAGCAGTTTGGCGGGGCGCACCTACAATGAGCAGTTCTTC. This sequence joins TRBV28 and TRBJ2-1, with D perhaps matching TRBD2 (6 bases). CDR1 is MDHEN, CDR2 SYDVKM, per germline. The CDR3 loop spans 15 amino acids. Trimming removed 3 bases from V and 2 bases from J, with 11 bases in between.

The chain couples TRBV6-5 to TRBJ1-2; D may be TRBD1 (6 bases). V shed 0 bases and J shed 0 bases, with 11 bases lying between them. Germline CDR1 and CDR2: MNHEY and SVGAGI. The CDR3 has 16 amino acids. The CDR3 DNA is TGTGCCAGCAGTTACTCGTATGGACAGTCTAACTATGGCTACACCTTC. Translating gives CASSYSYGQSNYGYTF.

V is TRBV7-9 and J is TRBJ2-7; D is perhaps TRBD2 (5 bases). The CDR3 has 15 residues. The germline V and J ends were trimmed by 5 bases and 0 bases, with 14 bases remaining between them. The germline V gene encodes CDR1 SEHNR and CDR2 FQNEAQ (reference sequence). The CDR3 DNA follows: TGTGCCAGCAGCGGAGCCGGGATGATCTCCTACGAGCAGTACTTC. Protein: CASSGAGMISYEQYF.

The chain joins TRBV20-1 to TRBJ1-4, with TRBD1 matching 8 bases. CDR1 and CDR2 (germline): DFQATT, SNEGSKA (reference sequence). The CDR3 loop spans 13 amino acids. V lost 3 bases and J lost 11; bases outside the gene matches: 8. The CDR3: CSASEAGGLKLFF. CDR3 in DNA: TGCAGTGCTAGTGAGGCAGGGGGCTTGAAACTGTTTTTT.

The V gene is TRBV11-2, the J gene TRBJ2-5; 12 bases match TRBD2. Losses at the gene ends were 4 bases for V and 4 bases for J; bases not matched to a gene: 16. The CDR3 spans 19 residues. The germline V gene encodes CDR1 SGHAT and CDR2 FQNNGV. The CDR3 DNA is TGTGCCAGCAGCTCTATATGGACTAGCGGGATCTTACGTCCAGAGACCCAGTACTTC. Its protein is CASSSIWTSGILRPETQYF.

This chain joins TRBV11-2 and TRBJ2-3; D is uncertain. V dropped 3 bases and J dropped 11 bases, with 15 bases sitting between them. The CDR3 extends over 13 amino acids. Germline lookup yields CDR1 SGHAT and CDR2 FQNNGV. Here the CDR3 reads CASSLSEAVGQYF. CDR3 DNA sequence: TGTGCCAGCAGCTTGAGCGAGGCGGTAGGGCAGTATTTT.

The V and J genes are TRBV28 and TRBJ2-2; no clear D. The CDR3 totals 15 residues. Trimming removed 4 bases from V and 4 bases from J, with 13 bases in between. From germline, CDR1 is MDHEN and CDR2 SYDVKM. As DNA, the CDR3 is TGTGCCAGCAGTTCCCCTGGCGGAACCACCGGGGAGCTGTTTTTT. Protein product: CASSSPGGTTGELFF.

The chain combines TRBV12-5 with TRBJ1-1, with D perhaps matching TRBD1 (5 bases). CDR1 is LGHNT and CDR2 is FRNRAP in the germline V gene. The CDR3 is 16 residues long. Trimming took 6 bases from V and 4 from J, leaving 21 bases between them. The CDR3 region is CASGRRMGEGPTEAFF. The CDR3 DNA is TGTGCTAGTGGCCGACGTATGGGGGAGGGGCCCACTGAAGCTTTCTTT.